This T cell receptor beta chain was recovered during a study of shared clonotypes between healthy human individuals. A single count supports this clone. None of the donors, who were healthy HIV-negative adults, had recently had acute infections or vaccinations. Samples underwent the assay at deep level. Some 30,000 T cell genomes (roughly 0.2 ug DNA) went into each sorted-subset replicate. Profiling relied on immunoSEQ multiplex PCR, and the TCRdb table lists in-frame clones only, not all of them. Among some 2,000,000 clones listed, roughly 96% were seen once. The sample comprised naive CD4+ T cells sorted from blood. The subset is: CD45RA+ positively selected. The sequence derives from a man aged 18 to 29 in good health.

The CDR3 here is CASSRNYAGSGNTIYF. Here the CDR3 DNA reads TGTGCCAGCAGCCGAAACTACGCAGGGTCTGGAAACACCATATATTTT. The V call is TRBV7-9, the J call TRBJ1-3; D is perhaps TRBD1 (5 bases). The V end lost 5 bases, the J end lost 1 base, and 15 bases lay between the germline ends. CDR1 and CDR2 (germline): SEHNR, FQNEAQ (reference sequence). The CDR3 is 16 amino acids.